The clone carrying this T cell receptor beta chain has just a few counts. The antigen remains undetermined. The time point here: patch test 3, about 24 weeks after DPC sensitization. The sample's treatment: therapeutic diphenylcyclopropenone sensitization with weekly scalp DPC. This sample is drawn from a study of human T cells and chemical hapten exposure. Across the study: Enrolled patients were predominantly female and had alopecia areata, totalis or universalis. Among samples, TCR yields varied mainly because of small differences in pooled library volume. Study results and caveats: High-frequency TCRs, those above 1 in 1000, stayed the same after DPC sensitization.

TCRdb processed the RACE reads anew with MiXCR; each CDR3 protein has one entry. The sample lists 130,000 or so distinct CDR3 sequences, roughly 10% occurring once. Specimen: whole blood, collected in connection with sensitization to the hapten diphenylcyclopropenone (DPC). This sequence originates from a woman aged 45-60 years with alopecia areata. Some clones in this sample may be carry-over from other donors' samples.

The CDR3 sequence is CASSQGESTGELFF. CDR3 coding DNA: TGTGCCAGCAGCCAAGGGGAAAGCACCGGGGAGCTGTTTTTT. The V and J genes are TRBV3-1 and TRBJ2-2; no clear D. This CDR3 spans 14 amino acids. V shed 1 base and J shed 4 bases, with 7 bases lying between them. CDR1 LGHDT and CDR2 YNNKEL come from the germline V gene (reference sequence).